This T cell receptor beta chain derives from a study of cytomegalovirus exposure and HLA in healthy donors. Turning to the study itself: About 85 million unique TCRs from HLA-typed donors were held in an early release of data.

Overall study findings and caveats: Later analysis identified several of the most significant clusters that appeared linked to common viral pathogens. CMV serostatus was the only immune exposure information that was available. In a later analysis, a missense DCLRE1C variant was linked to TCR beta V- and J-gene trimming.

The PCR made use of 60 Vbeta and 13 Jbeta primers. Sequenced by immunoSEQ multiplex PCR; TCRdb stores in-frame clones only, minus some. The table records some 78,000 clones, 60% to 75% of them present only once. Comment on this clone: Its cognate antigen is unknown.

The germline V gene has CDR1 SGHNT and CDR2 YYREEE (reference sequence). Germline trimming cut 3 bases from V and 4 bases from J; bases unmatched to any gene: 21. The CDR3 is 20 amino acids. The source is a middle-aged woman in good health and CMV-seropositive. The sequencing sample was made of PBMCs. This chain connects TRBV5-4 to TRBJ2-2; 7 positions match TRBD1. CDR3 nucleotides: TGTGCCAGCAGCTCCAAACTCTCGCAAGGGGGCGCCTCGGGCACCGGGGAGCTGTTTTTT. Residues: CASSSKLSQGGASGTGELFF.